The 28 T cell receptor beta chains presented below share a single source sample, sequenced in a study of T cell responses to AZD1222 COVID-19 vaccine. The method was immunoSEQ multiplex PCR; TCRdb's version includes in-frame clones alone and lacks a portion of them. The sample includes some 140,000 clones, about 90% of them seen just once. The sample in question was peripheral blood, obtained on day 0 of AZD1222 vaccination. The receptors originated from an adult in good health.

CDR3 sequence (DNA): TGTGCCAGCGGAGACAGGGTTGGCTATGGCTACACCTTC. Amino acid sequence: CASGDRVGYGYTF. The chain is built from TRBV12-3 or TRBV12-4 and TRBJ1-2; 7 bases align to TRBD1. Trimming removed 8 bases from V and 4 bases from J; junction bases left unmatched: 7. The CDR3 is made up of 13 amino acids.

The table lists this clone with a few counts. For the CDR3, the DNA is TGTGCCAGCAGTACCGGGACGAATAATTCACCCCTCCACTTT. Residues: CASSTGTNNSPLHF. The chain couples TRBV6-5 to TRBJ1-6; perhaps TRBD1 as D (5 bases). Between the trimmed V and J ends, which lost 5 bases and 5 bases, there was a span of 10 bases. Per the germline V gene, CDR1 is MNHEY and CDR2 is SVGAGI. The CDR3 is 14 residues long.

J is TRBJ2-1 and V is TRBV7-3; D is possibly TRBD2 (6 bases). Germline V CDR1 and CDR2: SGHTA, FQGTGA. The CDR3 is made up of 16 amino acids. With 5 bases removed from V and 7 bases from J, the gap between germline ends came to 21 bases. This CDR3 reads CASSPRDDISGNEQFF. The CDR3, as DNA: TGTGCCAGCAGCCCGCGGGACGATATCTCGGGGAATGAGCAGTTCTTC.

CDR3 DNA sequence: TGTGCCTGGAGTGTAGGGGGCCATAGCAATCAGCCCCAGCATTTT. It is translated as CAWSVGGHSNQPQHF. This chain links TRBV30 with TRBJ1-5, with TRBD1 matching 7 bases. CDR3 length: 15 amino acids. CDR1 is GTSNPN and CDR2 is SVGIG in the germline V gene (reference sequence). Germline trimming cut 0 bases from V and 0 bases from J; bases unmatched to any gene: 2.

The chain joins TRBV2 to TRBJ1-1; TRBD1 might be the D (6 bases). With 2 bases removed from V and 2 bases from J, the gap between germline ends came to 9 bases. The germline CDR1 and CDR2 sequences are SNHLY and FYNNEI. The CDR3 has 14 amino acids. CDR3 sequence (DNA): TGTGCCAGCAGTGAACCAGGGACAAACACTGAAGCTTTCTTT. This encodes CASSEPGTNTEAFF.

DNA for the CDR3: TGTGCCATCAATAAGTCGGGACAGGGCCAATACGAGCAGTACTTC. Translating gives CAINKSGQGQYEQYF. The chain links TRBV10-3 to TRBJ2-7; 9 bases are shared with TRBD1. Germline CDR1 is ENHRY and CDR2 is SYGVKD. The junction had 11 bases not matched to a gene; V was cut back by 7 bases and J by 4 bases. CDR3 length equals 15 residues.

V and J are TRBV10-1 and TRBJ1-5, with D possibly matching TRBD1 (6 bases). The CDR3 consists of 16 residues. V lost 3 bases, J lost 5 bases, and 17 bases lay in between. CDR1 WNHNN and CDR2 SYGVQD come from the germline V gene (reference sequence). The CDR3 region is CASSDKGGEVDQPQHF. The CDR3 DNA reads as TGCGCCAGCAGTGACAAGGGGGGCGAGGTCGATCAGCCCCAGCATTTT.

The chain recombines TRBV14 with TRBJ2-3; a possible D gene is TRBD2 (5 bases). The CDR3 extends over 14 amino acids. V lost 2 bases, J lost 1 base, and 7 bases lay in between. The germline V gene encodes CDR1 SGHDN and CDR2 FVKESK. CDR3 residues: CASSQLAGTDTQYF. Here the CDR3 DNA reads TGTGCCAGCAGCCAACTAGCCGGCACAGATACGCAGTATTTT.

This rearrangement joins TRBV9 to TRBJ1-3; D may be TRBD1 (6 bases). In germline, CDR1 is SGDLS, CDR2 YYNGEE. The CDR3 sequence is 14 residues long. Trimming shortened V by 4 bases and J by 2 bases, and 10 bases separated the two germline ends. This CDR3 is CASSQGGAGNTIYF. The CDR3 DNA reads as TGTGCCAGCAGCCAAGGGGGAGCTGGAAACACCATATATTTT.

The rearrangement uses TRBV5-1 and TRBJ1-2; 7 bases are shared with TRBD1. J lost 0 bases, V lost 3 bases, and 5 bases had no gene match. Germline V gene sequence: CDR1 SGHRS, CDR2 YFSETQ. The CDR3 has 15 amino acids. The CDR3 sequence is CASSSSTGPNYGYTF. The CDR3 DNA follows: TGCGCCAGCAGCTCTTCGACAGGGCCTAACTATGGCTACACCTTC.

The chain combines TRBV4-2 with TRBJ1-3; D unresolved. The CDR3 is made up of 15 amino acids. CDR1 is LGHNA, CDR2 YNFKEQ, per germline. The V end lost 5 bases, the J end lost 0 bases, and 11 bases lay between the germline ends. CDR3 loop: CASSLGGRSGNTIYF. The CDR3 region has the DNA TGTGCCAGCAGCTTAGGCGGTCGCTCTGGAAACACCATATATTTT.

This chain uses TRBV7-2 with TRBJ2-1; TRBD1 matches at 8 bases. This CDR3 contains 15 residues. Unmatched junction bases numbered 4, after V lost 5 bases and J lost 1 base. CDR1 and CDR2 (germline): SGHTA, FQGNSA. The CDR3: CASSPRQGSYNEQFF. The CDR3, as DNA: TGTGCCAGCAGCCCGCGACAGGGGTCCTACAATGAGCAGTTCTTC.

CDR3 residues: CASSPDRTTYEQYF. CDR3 in DNA: TGTGCCAGCAGTCCCGACCGGACCACCTACGAGCAGTACTTC. The chain employs TRBV7-2 and TRBJ2-7, with no clear D. Germline lookup yields CDR1 SGHTA and CDR2 FQGNSA. This CDR3 is 14 amino acids long. V lost 6 bases and J lost 2, with 14 bases in between.

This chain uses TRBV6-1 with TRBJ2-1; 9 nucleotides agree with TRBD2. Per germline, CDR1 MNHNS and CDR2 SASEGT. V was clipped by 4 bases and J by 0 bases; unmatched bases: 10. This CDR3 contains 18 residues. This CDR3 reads CASSVHRLADLSYNEQFF. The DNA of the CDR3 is TGTGCCAGCAGTGTCCACCGACTAGCGGATCTCTCCTACAATGAGCAGTTCTTC.

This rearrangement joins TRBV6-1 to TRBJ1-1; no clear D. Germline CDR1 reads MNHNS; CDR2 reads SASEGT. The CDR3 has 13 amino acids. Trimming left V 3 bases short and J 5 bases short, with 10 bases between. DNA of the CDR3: TGTGCCAGCAGTGAGAGAACCTTGACTGAAGCTTTCTTT. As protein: CASSERTLTEAFF.

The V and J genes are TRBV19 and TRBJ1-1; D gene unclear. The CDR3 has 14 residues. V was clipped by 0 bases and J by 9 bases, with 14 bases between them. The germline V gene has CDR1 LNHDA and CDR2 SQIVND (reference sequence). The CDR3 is CASSIDPRGAQAFF. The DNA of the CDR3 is TGTGCCAGTAGTATAGATCCCCGGGGAGCACAAGCTTTCTTT.

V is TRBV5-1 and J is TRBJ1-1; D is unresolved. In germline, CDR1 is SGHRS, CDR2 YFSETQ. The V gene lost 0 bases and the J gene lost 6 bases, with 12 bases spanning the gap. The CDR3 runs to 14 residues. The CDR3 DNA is TGCGCCAGCAGCTTGGCCGCGGGGAAGGCTGAAGCTTTCTTT. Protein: CASSLAAGKAEAFF.

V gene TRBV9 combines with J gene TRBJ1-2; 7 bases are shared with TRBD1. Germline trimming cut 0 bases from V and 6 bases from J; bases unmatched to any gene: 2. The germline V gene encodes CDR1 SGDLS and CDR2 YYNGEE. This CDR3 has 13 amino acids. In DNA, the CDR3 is TGTGCCAGCAGCGTAGGACAGGGCCATGGCTACACCTTC. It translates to CASSVGQGHGYTF.

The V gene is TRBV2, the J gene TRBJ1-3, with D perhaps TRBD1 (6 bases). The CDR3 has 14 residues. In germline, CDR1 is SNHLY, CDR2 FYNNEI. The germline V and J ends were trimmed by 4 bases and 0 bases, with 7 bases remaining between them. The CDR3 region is CASSGTASGNTIYF. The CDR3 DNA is TGTGCCAGCAGTGGGACAGCCTCTGGAAACACCATATATTTT.

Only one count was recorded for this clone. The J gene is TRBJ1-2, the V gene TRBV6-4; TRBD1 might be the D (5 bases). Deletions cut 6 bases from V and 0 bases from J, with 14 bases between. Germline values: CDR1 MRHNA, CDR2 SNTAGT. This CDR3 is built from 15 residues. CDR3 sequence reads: CASSPDSQPNYGYTF. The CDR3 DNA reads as TGTGCCAGCAGCCCAGACAGCCAACCTAACTATGGCTACACCTTC.

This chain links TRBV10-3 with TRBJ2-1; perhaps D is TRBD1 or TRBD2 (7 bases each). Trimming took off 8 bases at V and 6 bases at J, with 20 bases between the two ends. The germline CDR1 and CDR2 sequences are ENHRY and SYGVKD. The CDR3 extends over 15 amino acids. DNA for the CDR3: TGTGCCATCGGGGGGGAGGGACAGATATTCAATGAGCAGTTCTTC. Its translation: CAIGGEGQIFNEQFF.

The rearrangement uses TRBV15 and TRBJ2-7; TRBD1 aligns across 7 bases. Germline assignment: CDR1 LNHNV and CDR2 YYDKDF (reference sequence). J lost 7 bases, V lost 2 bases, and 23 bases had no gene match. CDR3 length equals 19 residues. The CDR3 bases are TGTGCCACCAGCAGATCTGGGTTTTTGGGGACAGACGACTCCGAAGAGCAGTACTTC. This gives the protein CATSRSGFLGTDDSEEQYF. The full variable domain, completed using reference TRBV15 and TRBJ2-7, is DAMVIQNPRYQVTQFGKPVTLSCSQTLNHNVMYWYQQKSSQAPKLLFHYYDKDFNNEADTPDNFQSRRPNTSFCFLDIRSPGLGDTAMYLCATSRSGFLGTDDSEEQYFGPGTRLTVT.

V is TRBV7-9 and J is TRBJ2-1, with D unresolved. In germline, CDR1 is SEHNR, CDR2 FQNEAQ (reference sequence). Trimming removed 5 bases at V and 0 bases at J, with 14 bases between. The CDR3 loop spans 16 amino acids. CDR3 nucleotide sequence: TGTGCCAGCAGCCCCCCTGCCAGAAGCTCCTACAATGAGCAGTTCTTC. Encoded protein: CASSPPARSSYNEQFF.

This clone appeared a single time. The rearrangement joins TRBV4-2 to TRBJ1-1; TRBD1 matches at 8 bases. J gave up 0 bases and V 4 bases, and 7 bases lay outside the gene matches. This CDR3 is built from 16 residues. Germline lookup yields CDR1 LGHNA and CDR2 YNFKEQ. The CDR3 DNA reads TGTGCCAGCAGCCCTGACAGGGGCGGGATGAACACTGAAGCTTTCTTT. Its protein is CASSPDRGGMNTEAFF.

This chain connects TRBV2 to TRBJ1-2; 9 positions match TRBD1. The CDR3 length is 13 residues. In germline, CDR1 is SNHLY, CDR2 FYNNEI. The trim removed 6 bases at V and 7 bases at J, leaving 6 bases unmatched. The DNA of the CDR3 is TGTGCCAGCAGCCCGGACAGGGGCGCTGGCTACACCTTC. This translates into CASSPDRGAGYTF.

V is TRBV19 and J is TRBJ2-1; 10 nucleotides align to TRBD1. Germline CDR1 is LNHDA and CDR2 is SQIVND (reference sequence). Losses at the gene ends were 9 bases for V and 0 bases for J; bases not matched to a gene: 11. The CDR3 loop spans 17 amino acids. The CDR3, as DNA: TGTGCCAGGACCGGGACAGGGGATTGGAGCTCCTACAATGAGCAGTTCTTC. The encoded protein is CARTGTGDWSSYNEQFF.

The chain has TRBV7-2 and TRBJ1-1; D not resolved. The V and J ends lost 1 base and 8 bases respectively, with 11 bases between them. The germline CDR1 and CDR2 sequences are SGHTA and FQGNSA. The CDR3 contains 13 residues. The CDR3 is CASSLEGGLEAFF. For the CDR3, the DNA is TGTGCCAGCAGCTTAGAAGGAGGTTTGGAAGCTTTCTTT.

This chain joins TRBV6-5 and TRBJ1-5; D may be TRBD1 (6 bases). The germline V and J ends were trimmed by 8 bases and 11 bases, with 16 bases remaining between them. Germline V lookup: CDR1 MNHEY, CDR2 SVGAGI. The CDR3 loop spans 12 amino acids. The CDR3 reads CASHEGVRAQHF. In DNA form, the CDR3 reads TGTGCCAGCCACGAGGGGGTCCGGGCCCAGCATTTT.